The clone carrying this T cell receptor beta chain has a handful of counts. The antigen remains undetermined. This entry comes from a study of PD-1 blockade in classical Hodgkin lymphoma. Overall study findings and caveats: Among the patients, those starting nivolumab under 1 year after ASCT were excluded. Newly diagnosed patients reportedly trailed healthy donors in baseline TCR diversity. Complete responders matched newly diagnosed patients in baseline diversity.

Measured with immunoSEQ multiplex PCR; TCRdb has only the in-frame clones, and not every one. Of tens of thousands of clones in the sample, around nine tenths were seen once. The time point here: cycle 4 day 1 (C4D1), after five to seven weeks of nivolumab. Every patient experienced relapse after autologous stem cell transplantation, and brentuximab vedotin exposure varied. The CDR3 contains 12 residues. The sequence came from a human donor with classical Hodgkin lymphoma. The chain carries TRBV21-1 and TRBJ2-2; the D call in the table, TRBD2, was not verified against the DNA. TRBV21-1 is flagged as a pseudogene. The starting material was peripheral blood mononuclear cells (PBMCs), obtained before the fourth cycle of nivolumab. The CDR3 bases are TGTGCCAGCAGCAAAGTCGGCGGGGAGCTGTTTTTT. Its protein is CASSKVGGELFF.